Detailed here is one T cell receptor (beta chain). Assay: immunoSEQ multiplex PCR; the TCRdb copy retains only in-frame clones and omits some. The sample records more than 2 million clones, 85% to 95% being singletons. Trimming removed 3 bases from V and 2 bases from J, with 11 bases in between. Per the germline V gene, CDR1 is SGHRS and CDR2 is YFSETQ. The CDR3 has 14 amino acids. This sample stems from a study of shared clonotypes between healthy human individuals. Those who donated, Caucasian adults without exception, all lived in Nashville, Tennessee. This receptor was obtained from a man aged 18 to 29 in good health. The sample comprised naive CD4+ T cells sorted from blood. Noted subset: CD45RA+ positively selected. The V gene is TRBV5-1, the J gene TRBJ1-2; no firm D call. CDR3 protein: CASSSKSENYGYTF. DNA for the CDR3: TGCGCCAGCAGCTCAAAAAGCGAGAACTATGGCTACACCTTC.